This TCR beta chain came from a study of CD8 T cells in Susac syndrome. Random hexamers were used to reverse transcribe roughly 0.45 to 1 ug of RNA. An immunoSEQ multiplex PCR generated amplified TCR beta CDR3 products spanning 54 Vbeta and 13 Jbeta. A single record per CDR3 protein comes from TCRdb applying MiXCR to the immunoSEQ multiplex PCR reads. This sample has more than 110,000 distinct CDR3 sequences, with 85% to 95% found just once. Sequencing of TCR beta drew on CD8+ and CD4+ T cells from blood. V gave up 0 bases and J gave up 2 bases; unmatched junction bases: 8. This CDR3 has 17 residues. CDR1 and CDR2 (germline): LNHNV, YYDKDF (reference sequence).

The material sequenced was CD4+ T cells from PBMCs. The chain combines TRBV15 with TRBJ2-7; 9 bases line up with TRBD1. This receptor was obtained from a human donor with Susac syndrome. The CDR3 region is CATSRDKDRGSTYEQYF. The CDR3, as DNA: TGTGCCACCAGCAGAGATAAGGACAGGGGAAGCACCTACGAGCAGTACTTC.